A single sample gave rise to the 14 T cell receptor beta chains below, sequenced in a study of CD8+CD57+ T cells in acquired aplastic anemia. The study profiled TCR beta VDJ and CDR3 using genomic DNA as template. TCRdb re-analysed the reads in MiXCR, keeping a single row per CDR3 protein. The sample carries some 280,000 distinct CDR3 sequences, 45% to 65% recorded once. Sample: sorted CD4+, CD8+, or CD8+CD57+ T cells (not recorded which) from PBMCs. Receptors originate from a human donor with severe aplastic anemia or a healthy control (not recorded which).

This clonotype was found once. J is TRBJ2-7 and V is TRBV11-1, with D possibly being TRBD2 (6 bases). CDR3 size: 14 residues. Trimming took 4 bases from V and 7 from J, leaving 17 bases between them. Looked up from germline, CDR1 is SGHAT and CDR2 is FQDESV (reference sequence). The CDR3: CASSSGREGREQYF. For the CDR3, the DNA is TGTGCCAGCAGCTCCGGACGTGAAGGGAGGGAGCAGTACTTC.

In its sample, this clonotype was seen once. J is TRBJ2-7 and V is TRBV10-3, with a tentative D call TRBD2 (5 bases). CDR1 and CDR2 (germline): ENHRY, SYGVKD. The CDR3 is 15 amino acids. The V gene lost 10 bases and the J gene lost 0 bases, with 19 bases spanning the gap. CDR3 protein: CASSEDFQDSYEQYF. The CDR3 DNA is TGTGCCAGCAGCGAGGACTTCCAAGACTCCTACGAGCAGTACTTC.

This clonotype was recorded many times. The chain joins TRBV12-3 or TRBV12-4 to TRBJ2-2; 9 nucleotides align to TRBD2. The CDR3 length is 17 residues. Losses at the gene ends were 6 bases for V and 6 bases for J; bases not matched to a gene: 14. The chain's CDR3 is CASSPPHSGGGPGELFF. CDR3 nucleotide sequence: TGTGCCAGCAGCCCCCCCCATAGCGGGGGCGGACCCGGGGAGCTGTTTTTT.

The V call is TRBV29-1, the J call TRBJ1-1; 8 bases agree with TRBD1. This CDR3 comprises 11 residues. V gave up 4 bases and J gave up 11 bases; unmatched junction bases: 6. Germline V gene data show CDR1 as SQVTM and CDR2 as ANQGSEA. CDR3 residues: CSVGTGKGAFF. The CDR3 nucleotides are TGCAGCGTTGGGACAGGGAAAGGGGCTTTCTTT.

This chain uses TRBV6-4 with TRBJ2-5; TRBD1 agrees at 8 bases. Germline V gene lookup returns CDR1 MRHNA and CDR2 SNTAGT. The length of the CDR3 is 15 residues. V shed 5 bases, J shed 5 bases, and the junction held 10 bases outside the gene matches. CDR3 in amino acids: CASSSATGEWETQYF. DNA of the CDR3: TGTGCCAGCAGTTCAGCGACAGGGGAATGGGAGACCCAGTACTTC.

At least ten counts were recorded for this clonotype. The V call is TRBV5-6, the J call TRBJ2-2; TRBD1 agrees at 8 bases. Germline V gene data show CDR1 as SGHDT and CDR2 as YYEEEE. The ends lost 5 bases at V and 0 bases at J; junction bases unmatched: 3. The CDR3 contains 15 residues. CDR3 loop: CASSAGGANTGELFF. The CDR3 bases are TGTGCCAGCAGTGCAGGGGGCGCGAACACCGGGGAGCTGTTTTTT.

The table lists this clonotype with many counts. The chain has TRBV19 and TRBJ1-4; D gene ambiguous. Germline V gene sequence: CDR1 LNHDA, CDR2 SQIVND (reference sequence). The CDR3 extends over 13 amino acids. V was shortened by 6 bases and J by 8 bases, with 13 bases between the two germline ends. CDR3 coding DNA: TGTGCCAGTAGCCAACCCGGAGGAGAAAAACTGTTTTTT. This sequence encodes CASSQPGGEKLFF.

A few counts support this clonotype. The chain combines TRBV20-1 with TRBJ2-2; 8 bases are shared with TRBD2. Trimming took 0 bases from V and 7 from J; bases not matched to a gene: 4. This CDR3 is built from 14 residues. Germline-derived CDR1 and CDR2 are DFQATT and SNEGSKA (reference sequence). This chain's CDR3 is CSARDGGAGGELFF. CDR3 DNA: TGCAGTGCTAGAGACGGGGGGGCAGGCGGGGAGCTGTTTTTT.

This clonotype has more than one count but fewer than ten. This chain joins TRBV20-1 and TRBJ2-5; 7 bases fit TRBD1. The CDR3 is 12 amino acids. Looked up from germline, CDR1 is DFQATT and CDR2 is SNEGSKA (reference sequence). V lost 5 bases and J lost 9; bases outside the gene matches: 9. This chain's CDR3 is CSARRQGQPQYF. CDR3 DNA: TGCAGTGCTCGAAGACAGGGTCAGCCCCAGTACTTC.

The chain carries TRBV2 and TRBJ2-7; D gene uncertain. The CDR3 totals 14 residues. Deletions cut 7 bases from V and 0 bases from J, with 13 bases between. Germline CDR1 is SNHLY and CDR2 is FYNNEI. The CDR3 reads CASIARVSSYEQYF. The CDR3 coding sequence is TGTGCCAGCATCGCTCGGGTCAGCTCCTACGAGCAGTACTTC.

The rearrangement joins TRBV6-4 to TRBJ2-7, with 9 positions matching TRBD2. The CDR3 extends over 16 amino acids. V was pared by 0 bases and J by 7 bases, with 10 bases of the junction left unmatched. Germline values: CDR1 MRHNA, CDR2 SNTAGT. The CDR3 nucleotides are TGTGCCAGCAGTGACTCGAGGACTAGCGTAGCGGGAGAGCAGTACTTC. This encodes CASSDSRTSVAGEQYF.

Notes on this clonotype: A read error may explain this, as a much larger clone is one base away. Because it lacks the conserved phenylalanine or tryptophan at the end, this CDR3 is likely a read error. The chain joins TRBV20-1 to TRBJ2-1, with 8 bases identical to TRBD2. This CDR3 contains 14 residues. Germline V gene lookup returns CDR1 DFQATT and CDR2 SNEGSKA (reference sequence). With V trimmed by 3 bases and J by 10 bases, 11 bases remained unmatched. The CDR3 region has the DNA TGCAGTGCTAGCGGGGGACTAGATTACGGCGAGCAGTTCCTC. Translation gives CSASGGLDYGEQFL.

This clonotype was observed at least ten times. This chain links TRBV7-9 with TRBJ2-2; D may match TRBD1 or TRBD2 (5 bases each). Germline V gene lookup returns CDR1 SEHNR and CDR2 FQNEAQ (reference sequence). This CDR3 is 18 amino acids long. Deletions cut 2 bases from V and 5 bases from J, with 21 bases between. The chain's CDR3 is CASSLRSGQTLRTGELFF. CDR3 coding DNA: TGTGCCAGCAGCTTAAGGTCGGGGCAGACCTTGAGGACCGGGGAGCTGTTTTTT.

This clonotype was picked up one time. The chain joins TRBV7-3 to TRBJ2-2; perhaps TRBD1 as D (7 bases). Germline assignment: CDR1 SGHTA and CDR2 FQGTGA. V was trimmed by 7 bases and J by 7 bases, leaving 13 bases between them. This CDR3 has 13 residues. CDR3 amino acids: CASIPGGSGELFF. For the CDR3, the DNA is TGTGCCAGCATCCCAGGGGGGAGCGGGGAGCTGTTTTTT.